This T cell receptor (beta chain) appears in the sequencing data of a study of shared clonotypes between healthy human individuals. Study-level information: Contributing individuals were two females and three males aged 18 to 49. Study findings and constraints: Clonotypes that were shared across four donors made up roughly 5% of naive CD4 clonotypes.

Germline CDR1 reads SGHVS; CDR2 reads FNYEAQ. The J segment lost 4 bases and the V segment lost 5 bases, leaving 11 bases of the junction unmatched. CDR3 size: 16 residues. In the original workflow: ImmunoSEQ output held junction-only sequences without quality scores, so filtering differed. Sequencing was performed with immunoSEQ multiplex PCR; in TCRdb, only in-frame clones are kept and a portion is missing. That table furnishes V, J and clone size, whereas the DNA furnished D and trimming. Among 1.5 million to 1.9 million clones listed, 95% to 99% were seen once. A remark on this clone: Its antigen is not identified.

Recent vaccinations or acute infections were absent in the healthy HIV-negative adult donors. The sequencing input was naive CD4+ T cells sorted from blood. The sample's subset: CD45RA+ positively selected. This chain uses TRBV7-6 with TRBJ2-1, with 7 positions matching TRBD1. The sequence was collected from a man aged 30 to 39 in good health. CDR3 nucleotide sequence: TGTGCCAGCAGCGCACGGACAGGTGATGGGTACAATGAGCAGTTCTTC. It is translated as CASSARTGDGYNEQFF.